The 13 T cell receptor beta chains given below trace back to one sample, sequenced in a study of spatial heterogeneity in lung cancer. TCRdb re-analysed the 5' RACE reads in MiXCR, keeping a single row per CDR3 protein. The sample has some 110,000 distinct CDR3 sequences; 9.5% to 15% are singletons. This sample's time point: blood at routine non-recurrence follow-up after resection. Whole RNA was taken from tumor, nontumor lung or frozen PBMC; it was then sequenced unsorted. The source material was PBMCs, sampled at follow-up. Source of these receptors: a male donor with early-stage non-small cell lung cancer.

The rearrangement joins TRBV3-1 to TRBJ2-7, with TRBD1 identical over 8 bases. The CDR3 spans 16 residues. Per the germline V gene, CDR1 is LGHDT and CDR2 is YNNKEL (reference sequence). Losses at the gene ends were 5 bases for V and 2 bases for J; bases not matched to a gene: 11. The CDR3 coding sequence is TGTGCCAGCAGCGCCACGCGCAGGGGGCCCCCCTACGAGCAGTACTTC. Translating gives CASSATRRGPPYEQYF.

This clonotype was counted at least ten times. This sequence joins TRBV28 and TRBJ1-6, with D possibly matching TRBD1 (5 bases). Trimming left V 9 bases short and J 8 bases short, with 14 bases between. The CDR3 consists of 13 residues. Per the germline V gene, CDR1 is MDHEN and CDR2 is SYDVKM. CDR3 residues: CASERGEDSPLHF. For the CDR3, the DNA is TGTGCCAGTGAGAGGGGCGAGGATTCACCCCTCCACTTT.

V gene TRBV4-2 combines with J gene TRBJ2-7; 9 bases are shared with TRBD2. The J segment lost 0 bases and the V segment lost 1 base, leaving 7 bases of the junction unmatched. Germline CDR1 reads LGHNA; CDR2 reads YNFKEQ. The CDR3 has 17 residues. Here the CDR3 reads CASSQVSSGGNSYEQYF. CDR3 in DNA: TGTGCCAGCAGCCAAGTCTCCAGCGGGGGGAACTCCTACGAGCAGTACTTC.

The CDR3 DNA follows: TGCAGTGCCCGGGACAGGGTTGAAGAGCAGTACTTC. Translated: CSARDRVEEQYF. The chain combines TRBV20-1 with TRBJ2-7; 9 nucleotides agree with TRBD1. J was trimmed by 7 bases and V by 6 bases; bases with no gene match: 7. This CDR3 region has 12 residues. Germline-derived CDR1 and CDR2 are DFQATT and SNEGSKA (reference sequence).

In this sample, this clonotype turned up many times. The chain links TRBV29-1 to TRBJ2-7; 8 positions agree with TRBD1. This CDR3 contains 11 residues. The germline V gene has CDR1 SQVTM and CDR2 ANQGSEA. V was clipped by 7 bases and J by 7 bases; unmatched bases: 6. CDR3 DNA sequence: TGCAGCGCCGGCTGGGACAGGGAGCAGTACTTC. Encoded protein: CSAGWDREQYF.

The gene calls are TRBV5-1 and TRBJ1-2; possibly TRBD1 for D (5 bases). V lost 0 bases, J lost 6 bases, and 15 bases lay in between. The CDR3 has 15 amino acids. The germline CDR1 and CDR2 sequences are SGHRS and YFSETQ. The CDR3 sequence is CASSLGGRGGDGYTF. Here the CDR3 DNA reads TGCGCCAGCAGCTTGGGAGGTAGGGGCGGCGATGGCTACACCTTC. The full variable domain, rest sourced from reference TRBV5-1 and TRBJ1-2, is KAGVTQTPRYLIKTRGQQVTLSCSPISGHRSVSWYQQTPGQGLQFLFEYFSETQRNKGNFPGRFSGRQFSNSRSEMNVSTLELGDSALYLCASSLGGRGGDGYTFGSGTRLTVV.

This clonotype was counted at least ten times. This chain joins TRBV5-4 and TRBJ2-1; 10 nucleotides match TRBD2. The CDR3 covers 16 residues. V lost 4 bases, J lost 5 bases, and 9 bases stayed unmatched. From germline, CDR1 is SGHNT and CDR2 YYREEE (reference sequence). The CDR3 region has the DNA TGTGCCAGCAGCCCGGCGGAGCGGGGGGGCGACAATGAGCAGTTCTTC. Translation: CASSPAERGGDNEQFF.

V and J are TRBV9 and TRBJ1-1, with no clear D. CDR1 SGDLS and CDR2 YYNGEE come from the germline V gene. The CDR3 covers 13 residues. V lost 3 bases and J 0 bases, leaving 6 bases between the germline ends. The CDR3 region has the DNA TGTGCCAGCAGCGCGACGGTGAACACTGAAGCTTTCTTT. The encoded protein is CASSATVNTEAFF.

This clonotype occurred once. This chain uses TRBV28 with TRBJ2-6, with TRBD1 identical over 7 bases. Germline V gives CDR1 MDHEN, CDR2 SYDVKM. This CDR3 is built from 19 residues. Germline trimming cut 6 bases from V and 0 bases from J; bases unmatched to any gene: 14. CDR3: CASSGFPRGQSSGANVLTF. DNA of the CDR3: TGTGCCAGCAGCGGTTTCCCCAGGGGACAGAGCTCTGGGGCCAACGTCCTGACTTTC.

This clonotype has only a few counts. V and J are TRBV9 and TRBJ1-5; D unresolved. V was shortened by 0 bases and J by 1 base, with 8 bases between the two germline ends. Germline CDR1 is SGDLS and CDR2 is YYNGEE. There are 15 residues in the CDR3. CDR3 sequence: CASSVEGNSNQPQHF. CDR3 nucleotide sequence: TGTGCCAGCAGCGTAGAGGGAAACAGCAATCAGCCCCAGCATTTT.

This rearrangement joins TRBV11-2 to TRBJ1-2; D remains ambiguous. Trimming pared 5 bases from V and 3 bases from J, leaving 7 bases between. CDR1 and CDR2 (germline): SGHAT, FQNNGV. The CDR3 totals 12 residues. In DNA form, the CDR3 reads TGTGCCAGCAGCCTCATGGACTATGGCTACACCTTC. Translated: CASSLMDYGYTF.

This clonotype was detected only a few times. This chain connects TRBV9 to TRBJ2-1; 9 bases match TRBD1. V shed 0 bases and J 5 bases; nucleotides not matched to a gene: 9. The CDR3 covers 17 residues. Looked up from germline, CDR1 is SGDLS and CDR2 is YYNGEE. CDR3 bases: TGTGCCAGCAGCGTAGATCCCCTGACAGGGGGAGACAATGAGCAGTTCTTC. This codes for CASSVDPLTGGDNEQFF.

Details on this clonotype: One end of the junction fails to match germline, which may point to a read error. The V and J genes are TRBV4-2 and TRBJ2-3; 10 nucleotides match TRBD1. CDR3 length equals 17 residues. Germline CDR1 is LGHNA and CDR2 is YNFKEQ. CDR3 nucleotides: TGTGCCAGCAGCCAAGACCGAGGACAGGGGGTAGCAGATATGCAGTATTTT. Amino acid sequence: CASSQDRGQGVADMQYF.